The entry below gives a single TCR beta chain sequence along with its context. V shed 3 bases, J shed 3 bases, and the junction held 13 bases outside the gene matches. The germline CDR1 and CDR2 sequences are SEHNR and FQNEAQ (reference sequence). The CDR3 consists of 19 residues. The data originate from a study of CD8 T cells in Susac syndrome. After extraction with the RNeasy kit, roughly 0.45 to 1 ug of the RNA was reverse transcribed using random hexamers. Amplification of TCR beta CDR3 was carried out by immunoSEQ multiplex PCR, which covered 54 Vbeta and 13 Jbeta segments. TCRdb re-analysed the immunoSEQ multiplex PCR reads in MiXCR, keeping a single row per CDR3 protein. The table shows over 350,000 distinct CDR3 sequences, with around 85% occurring only once. High-throughput TCR beta sequencing covered peripheral CD8+ and CD4+ T cells. Isolation of CD8+ and CD4+ T cells was performed negatively, whereas enrichment of TEMRA cells was done by FACS.

The clonotype originates from a human donor with multiple sclerosis. Sample: CD8+ T cells from PBMCs. This chain joins TRBV7-9 and TRBJ1-6; 8 nucleotides agree with TRBD1. This CDR3 is CASSFETGGNSSYNSPLHF. The CDR3 DNA sequence: TGTGCCAGCAGCTTTGAAACAGGGGGAAATTCTAGCTATAATTCACCCCTCCACTTT. The full variable domain, its missing parts supplied by reference TRBV7-9 and TRBJ1-6, is DTGVSQNPRHKITKRGQNVTFRCDPISEHNRLYWYRQTLGQGPEFLTYFQNEAQLEKSRLLSDRFSAERPKGSFSTLEIQRTEQGDSAMYLCASSFETGGNSSYNSPLHFGNGTRLTVT.